This TCR beta chain was identified during a study of beta chain features in type 1 diabetes. The overall study: The examined sorted cells totaled around 100 million across samples.

Sorting of CD4+ naive, central memory, regulatory and stem cell-like memory cells was performed via CD45RO/CCR7/CD25/CD127/CD95/CD27. Findings and limits, study-wide: Type 1 diabetes patients showed a moderate but significant shortening of TCRB CDR3s in all four CD4+ subsets. In type 1 diabetes patients, VDJ junctions had fewer insertions; deletions at these junctions were more frequent.

Reverse transcribing all isolated RNA meant expressed TCRB transcripts were sequenced. The assay was immunoSEQ multiplex PCR, and TCRdb's table has in-frame clones only and misses some. This sample carries fewer than 500,000 clones, around 13% of them seen once, and the ten largest clones take less than 0.04%. This CDR3 contains 15 residues. Trimming shortened V by 0 bases and J by 3 bases, and 14 bases separated the two germline ends. Germline CDR1 reads GTSNPN; CDR2 reads SVGIG (reference sequence). This clone turned up a few times. Antigen specificity is unknown. Source material: naive CD4+ T cells from blood. This sequence was found in a man aged 25 to 40 in good health. This sequence joins TRBV30 and TRBJ2-5; TRBD1 might be the D (5 bases). CDR3 residues: CAWSVDPGSKETQYF. CDR3 DNA sequence: TGTGCCTGGAGTGTAGATCCAGGGTCAAAAGAGACCCAGTACTTC.